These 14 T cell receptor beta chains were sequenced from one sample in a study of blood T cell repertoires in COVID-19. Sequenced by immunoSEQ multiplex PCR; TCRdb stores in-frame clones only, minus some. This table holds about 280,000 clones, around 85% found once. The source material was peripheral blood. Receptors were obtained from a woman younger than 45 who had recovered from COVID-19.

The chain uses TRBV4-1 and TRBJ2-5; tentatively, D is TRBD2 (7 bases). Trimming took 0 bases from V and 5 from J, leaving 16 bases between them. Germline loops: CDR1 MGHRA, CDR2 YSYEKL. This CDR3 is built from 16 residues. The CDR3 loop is CASSQDGLGGRETQYF. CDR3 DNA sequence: TGCGCCAGCAGCCAAGACGGACTAGGGGGGAGGGAGACCCAGTACTTC.

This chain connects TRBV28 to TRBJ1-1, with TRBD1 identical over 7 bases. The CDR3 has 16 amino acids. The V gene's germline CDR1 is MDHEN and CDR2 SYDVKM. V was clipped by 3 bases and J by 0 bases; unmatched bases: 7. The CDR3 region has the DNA TGTGCCAGCAGTTTGACAGGGATAGGCATGAACACTGAAGCTTTCTTT. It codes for CASSLTGIGMNTEAFF.

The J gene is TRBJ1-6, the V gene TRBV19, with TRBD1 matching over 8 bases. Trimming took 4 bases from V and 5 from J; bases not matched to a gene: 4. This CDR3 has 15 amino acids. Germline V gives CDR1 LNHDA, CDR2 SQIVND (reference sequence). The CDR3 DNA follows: TGTGCCAGTAGTACCTACAGGGGGGATAATTCACCCCTCCACTTT. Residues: CASSTYRGDNSPLHF.

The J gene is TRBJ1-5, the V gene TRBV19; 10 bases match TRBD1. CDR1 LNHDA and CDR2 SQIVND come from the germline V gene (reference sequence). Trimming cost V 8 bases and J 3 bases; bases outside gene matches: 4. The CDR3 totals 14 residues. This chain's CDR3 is CASRGTGVNQPQHF. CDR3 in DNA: TGTGCCAGTCGAGGGACAGGGGTCAATCAGCCCCAGCATTTT.

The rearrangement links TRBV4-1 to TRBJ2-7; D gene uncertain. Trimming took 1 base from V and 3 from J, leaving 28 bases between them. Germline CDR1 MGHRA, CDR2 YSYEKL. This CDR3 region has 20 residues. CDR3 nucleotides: TGCGCCAGCAGCCAAGCCCTTAGCCAACATCTTGTGGGTCCTTACTACGAGCAGTACTTC. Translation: CASSQALSQHLVGPYYEQYF.

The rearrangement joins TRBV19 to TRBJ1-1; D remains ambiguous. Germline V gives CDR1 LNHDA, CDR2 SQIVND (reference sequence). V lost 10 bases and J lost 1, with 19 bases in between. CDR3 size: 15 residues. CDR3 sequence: CATNGRARGNTEAFF. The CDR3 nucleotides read TGTGCCACAAATGGGAGGGCGCGGGGGAACACTGAAGCTTTCTTT.

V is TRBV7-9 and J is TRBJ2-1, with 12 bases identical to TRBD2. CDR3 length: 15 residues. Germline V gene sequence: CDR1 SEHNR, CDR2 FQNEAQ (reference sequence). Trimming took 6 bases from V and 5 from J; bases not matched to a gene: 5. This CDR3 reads CASRGTSGPDNEQFF. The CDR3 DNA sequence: TGTGCCAGCAGGGGGACTAGCGGGCCGGACAATGAGCAGTTCTTC.

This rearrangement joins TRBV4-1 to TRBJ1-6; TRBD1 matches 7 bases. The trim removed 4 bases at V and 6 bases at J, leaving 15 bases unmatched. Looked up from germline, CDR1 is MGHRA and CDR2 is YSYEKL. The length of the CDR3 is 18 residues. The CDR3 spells CASSPLYQGGIFNSPLHF. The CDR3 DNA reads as TGCGCCAGCAGCCCCCTCTATCAGGGGGGAATATTTAATTCACCCCTCCACTTT.

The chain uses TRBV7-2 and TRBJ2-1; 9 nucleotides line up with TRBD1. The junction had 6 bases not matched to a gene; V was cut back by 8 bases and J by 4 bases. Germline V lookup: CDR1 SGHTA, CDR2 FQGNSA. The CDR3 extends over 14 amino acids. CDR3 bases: TGTGCCAGCGGCGGACAGGGGTCTTACAATGAGCAGTTCTTC. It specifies CASGGQGSYNEQFF. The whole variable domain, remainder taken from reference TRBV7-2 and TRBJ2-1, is GAGVSQSPSNKVTEKGKDVELRCDPISGHTALYWYRQSLGQGLEFLIYFQGNSAPDKSGLPSDRFSAERTGGSVSTLTIQRTQQEDSAVYLCASGGQGSYNEQFFGPGTRLTVL.

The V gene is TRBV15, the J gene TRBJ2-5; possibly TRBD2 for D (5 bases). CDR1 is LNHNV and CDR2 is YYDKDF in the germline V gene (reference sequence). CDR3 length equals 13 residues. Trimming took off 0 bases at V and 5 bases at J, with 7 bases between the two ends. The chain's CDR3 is CATSRDSAETQYF. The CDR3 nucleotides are TGTGCCACCAGCAGAGATAGCGCGGAGACCCAGTACTTC.

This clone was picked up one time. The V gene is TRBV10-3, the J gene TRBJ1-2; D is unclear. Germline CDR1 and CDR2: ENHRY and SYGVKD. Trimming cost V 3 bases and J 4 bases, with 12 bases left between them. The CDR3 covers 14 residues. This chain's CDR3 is CAISDIQDFYGYTF. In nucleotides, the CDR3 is TGTGCCATCAGTGACATTCAGGATTTCTATGGCTACACCTTC.

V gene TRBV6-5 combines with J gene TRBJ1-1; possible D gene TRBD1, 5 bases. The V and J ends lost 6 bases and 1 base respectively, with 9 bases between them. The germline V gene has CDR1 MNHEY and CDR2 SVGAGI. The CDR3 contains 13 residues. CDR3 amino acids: CASRSQGNTEAFF. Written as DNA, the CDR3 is TGTGCCAGCAGGTCGCAGGGGAACACTGAAGCTTTCTTT.

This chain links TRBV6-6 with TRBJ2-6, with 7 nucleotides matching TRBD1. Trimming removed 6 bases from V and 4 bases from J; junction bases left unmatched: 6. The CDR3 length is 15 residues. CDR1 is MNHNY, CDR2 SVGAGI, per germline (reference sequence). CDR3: CASSSTGVGANVLTF. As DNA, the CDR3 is TGTGCCAGCAGCTCTACAGGGGTCGGGGCCAACGTCCTGACTTTC.

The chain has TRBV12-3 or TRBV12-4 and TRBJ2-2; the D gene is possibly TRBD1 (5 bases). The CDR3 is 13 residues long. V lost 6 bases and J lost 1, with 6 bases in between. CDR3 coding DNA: TGTGCCAGCAGCACAGGGAACACCGGGGAGCTGTTTTTT. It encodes CASSTGNTGELFF.